This T cell receptor beta chain stems from a study of PD-1 blockade in classical Hodgkin lymphoma. Study-wide findings and caveats: Those starting nivolumab under 1 year post-ASCT were excluded. Undefined causes, possibly disease activity or prior therapy, underlie the repertoire differences. A reduction in baseline TCR diversity was reportedly seen in newly diagnosed patients relative to healthy donors.

Generated by immunoSEQ multiplex PCR, the TCRdb table keeps only in-frame clones and is missing some. Of about 97,000 clones listed, over 80% are singletons. In its sample, this clone was seen once. Its specificity is not known. Germline loops: CDR1 MNHNS, CDR2 SASEGT. Trimming removed 4 bases at V and 4 bases at J, with 7 bases between. There are 12 residues in the CDR3. Autologous stem cell transplantation was followed by relapse in every patient, and brentuximab vedotin exposure varied. Patients had relapsed/refractory classical Hodgkin lymphoma with complete response, partial response or progressive disease as best response.

The chain joins TRBV6-1 to TRBJ2-5, with D uncertain. Sequencing used peripheral blood mononuclear cells (PBMCs), obtained at baseline. This TCR was recovered from a human donor with classical Hodgkin lymphoma. For the CDR3, the DNA is TGTGCCAGCAGTGTGGTTCGAGAGACCCAGTACTTC. It codes for CASSVVRETQYF.